This T cell receptor beta chain derives from a study of graft-versus-host responses after intestinal transplantation. Study as a whole: Induction using anti-thymocyte globulin, followed by tacrolimus and steroids for two to three years, was given to all recipients. Study outcomes and limitations: Subjects displaying graft-donor T cell macrochimerism possessed elevated graft-versus-host to host-versus-graft clonal ratios inside allografts.

The assay was immunoSEQ multiplex PCR, and TCRdb's table has in-frame clones only and misses some. The sample lists 35,000 to 45,000 clones; 85% to 95% were seen once. V lost 6 bases and J lost 6, with 18 bases in between. The CDR3 has 14 amino acids. The germline CDR1 and CDR2 sequences are SGDLS and YYNGEE. Of note for this clone: Its antigen is not known.

The sequences come from unstimulated CD8+ T cells sorted from spleen or lymph node cells, collected before transplant. This TCR was recovered from a human donor who was the organ donor for an intestinal transplant. This rearrangement joins TRBV9 to TRBJ1-2; D might be TRBD1 (5 bases). The CDR3 bases are TGTGCCAGCACGGAAGCAGGCAGGGCTAATGGCTACACCTTC. Encoded protein: CASTEAGRANGYTF.